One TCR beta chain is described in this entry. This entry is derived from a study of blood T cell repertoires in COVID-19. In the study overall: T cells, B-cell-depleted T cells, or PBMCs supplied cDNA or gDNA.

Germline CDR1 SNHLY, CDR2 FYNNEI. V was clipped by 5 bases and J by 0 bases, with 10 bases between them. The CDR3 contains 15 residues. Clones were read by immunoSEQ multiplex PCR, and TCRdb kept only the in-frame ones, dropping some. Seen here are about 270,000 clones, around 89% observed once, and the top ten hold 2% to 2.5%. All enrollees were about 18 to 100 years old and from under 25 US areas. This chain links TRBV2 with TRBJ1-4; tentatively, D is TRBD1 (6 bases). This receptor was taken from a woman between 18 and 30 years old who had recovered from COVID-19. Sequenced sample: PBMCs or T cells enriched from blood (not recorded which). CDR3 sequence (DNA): TGTGCCAGCAGTCTACAGGGTGCAACTAATGAAAAACTGTTTTTT. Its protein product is CASSLQGATNEKLFF.